The 20 T cell receptor beta chains presented below share a single source sample, sequenced in a study of blood T cell repertoires in COVID-19. Clones were read by immunoSEQ multiplex PCR, and TCRdb kept only the in-frame ones, dropping some. This table holds roughly 42,000 clones, roughly nine tenths found once. Source material: peripheral blood. These receptor sequences come from a man between 25 and 39 years old with active or convalescent COVID-19.

The chain recombines TRBV6-5 with TRBJ1-5; 9 bases map to TRBD1. V trimming: 5 bases; J trimming: 7 bases; junction bases outside the gene matches: 6. Germline CDR1 MNHEY, CDR2 SVGAGI. The CDR3 loop spans 14 amino acids. CDR3 in DNA: TGTGCCAGCAGTCGACCCGGGACAGGGCAGCCCCAGCATTTT. Translation: CASSRPGTGQPQHF.

The table lists this clone with a few counts. V usage is TRBV11-3 and J usage is TRBJ2-5; 8 bases match TRBD1. The CDR3 length is 16 residues. Germline V lookup: CDR1 SGHNT, CDR2 YENEEA. V shed 5 bases, J shed 5 bases, and the junction held 13 bases outside the gene matches. CDR3 nucleotides: TGTGCCAGCAGCGCAAGGACAGGGTCGATGCGGGAGACCCAGTACTTC. As protein: CASSARTGSMRETQYF.

The V call is TRBV7-9, the J call TRBJ2-6; 9 bases are shared with TRBD1. CDR1 is SEHNR, CDR2 FQNEAQ, per germline (reference sequence). V trimming: 6 bases; J trimming: 4 bases; junction bases outside the gene matches: 4. This CDR3 is built from 15 residues. The CDR3 DNA reads TGTGCCAGCAGACAGGGGGCGGGGGGGGCCAACGTCCTGACTTTC. Residues: CASRQGAGGANVLTF.

The CDR3 sequence is CASSLGPSGGTDTQYF. As DNA, the CDR3 is TGCGCCAGCAGCTTGGGCCCTAGCGGGGGGACAGATACGCAGTATTTT. The chain carries TRBV5-1 and TRBJ2-3; 11 bases map to TRBD2. Looked up from germline, CDR1 is SGHRS and CDR2 is YFSETQ. V gave up 0 bases and J gave up 3 bases; unmatched junction bases: 3. This CDR3 is built from 16 residues.

This clone was found once. The gene calls are TRBV4-2 and TRBJ2-7; 7 nucleotides match TRBD1. V lost 3 bases, J lost 3 bases, and 8 bases stayed unmatched. Germline CDR1 is LGHNA and CDR2 is YNFKEQ. The CDR3 spans 15 residues. CDR3 bases: TGTGCCAGCAGCCAGGGGGACAGTCAGGACTACGAGCAGTACTTC. Residues: CASSQGDSQDYEQYF.

This clone was picked up one time. The chain has TRBV7-9 and TRBJ2-7; 7 bases are shared with TRBD1. This CDR3 spans 16 amino acids. Germline CDR1 reads SEHNR; CDR2 reads FQNEAQ (reference sequence). Trimming removed 4 bases from V and 5 bases from J; junction bases left unmatched: 14. The CDR3 spells CASSYFSTGSADEQYF. For the CDR3, the DNA is TGTGCCAGCAGCTACTTCTCGACAGGGAGTGCGGACGAGCAGTACTTC.

The chain employs TRBV7-6 and TRBJ1-3; the D is unclear. The ends were cut back, 5 bases at V and 2 bases at J, with 13 bases in the middle. The CDR3 totals 15 residues. Germline V CDR1 and CDR2: SGHVS, FNYEAQ. The CDR3 sequence: CASSPVPSAGNTIYF. The CDR3 nucleotides read TGTGCCAGCAGCCCGGTGCCCTCGGCTGGAAACACCATATATTTT.

This clone occurred a few times. This rearrangement joins TRBV4-2 to TRBJ2-6; weak D call: TRBD2 (6 bases). CDR3 size: 16 residues. The V gene lost 1 base and the J gene lost 3 bases, with 10 bases spanning the gap. CDR1 and CDR2 (germline): LGHNA, YNFKEQ. The chain's CDR3 is CASSQVGGVGANVLTF. DNA of the CDR3: TGTGCCAGCAGCCAAGTCGGGGGAGTTGGGGCCAACGTCCTGACTTTC.

Written as DNA, the CDR3 is TGTGCCAGTACCATGGGACAGGGGGCCGGGGAGCTGTTTTTT. Encoded protein: CASTMGQGAGELFF. The chain is built from TRBV19 and TRBJ2-2; 11 positions agree with TRBD1. The CDR3 spans 14 residues. V trimming: 7 bases; J trimming: 6 bases; junction bases outside the gene matches: 4. Per germline, CDR1 LNHDA and CDR2 SQIVND (reference sequence).

The gene calls are TRBV4-2 and TRBJ1-4; 8 bases are a match to TRBD1. V lost 0 bases, J lost 6 bases, and 3 bases stayed unmatched. Germline assignment: CDR1 LGHNA and CDR2 YNFKEQ. The CDR3 sequence is 15 residues long. CDR3 sequence (DNA): TGTGCCAGCAGCCAAGAACGGACAGGGCATGAAAAACTGTTTTTT. Its translation is CASSQERTGHEKLFF.

The chain uses TRBV18 and TRBJ1-6, with D maybe TRBD1 (5 bases). The CDR3 loop spans 15 amino acids. Trimming removed 3 bases from V and 5 bases from J, with 11 bases in between. Germline-derived CDR1 and CDR2 are KGHSH and LQKENI. In DNA form, the CDR3 reads TGTGCCAGCTCACCCGGCCCAGGGAATAATTCACCCCTCCACTTT. Translating it yields CASSPGPGNNSPLHF.

The chain is built from TRBV6-6 and TRBJ2-1, with 8 nucleotides matching TRBD2. V dropped 0 bases and J dropped 6; count of bases not matched to a gene: 4. This CDR3 has 15 residues. The germline CDR1 and CDR2 sequences are MNHNY and SVGAGI (reference sequence). CDR3 protein: CASSYSPGGFNEQFF. The CDR3 coding sequence is TGTGCCAGCAGTTACTCCCCGGGGGGGTTCAATGAGCAGTTCTTC.

The gene calls are TRBV4-1 and TRBJ2-1; tentative D call: TRBD2 (6 bases). CDR1 and CDR2 from the germline V gene are MGHRA and YSYEKL. V was shortened by 5 bases and J by 4 bases, with 24 bases between the two germline ends. The CDR3 totals 18 residues. The CDR3 loop reads CASSEGSTRDPFYNEQFF. As DNA, the CDR3 is TGCGCCAGCAGCGAAGGGTCTACGCGGGACCCCTTTTACAATGAGCAGTTCTTC.

This chain joins TRBV5-6 and TRBJ2-7; TRBD1 might be the D (6 bases). The CDR3 covers 14 residues. In germline, CDR1 is SGHDT, CDR2 YYEEEE. Trimming removed 4 bases from V and 0 bases from J, with 11 bases in between. For the CDR3, the DNA is TGTGCCAGCAGCCCAAGGGACATCTCCTACGAGCAGTACGTC. As protein: CASSPRDISYEQYV.

This clone has a single count. The chain combines TRBV3-1 (or the pseudogene TRBV3-2) with TRBJ1-3; D perhaps matches TRBD1 (6 bases). Trimming stripped 4 bases from V and 4 bases from J, with 14 bases between. CDR1 and CDR2 from the germline V gene are LGHDT and YNNKEL (reference sequence). The CDR3 consists of 15 residues. DNA of the CDR3: TGTGCCAGCAGCCTCTCCGGGACATCGGGAAACACCATATATTTT. Translated: CASSLSGTSGNTIYF.

The chain is built from TRBV4-3 and TRBJ2-2; 13 nucleotides agree with TRBD2. CDR1 is LGHNA and CDR2 is YSLEER in the germline V gene. V lost 2 bases, J lost 6 bases, and 6 bases stayed unmatched. CDR3 length: 17 amino acids. The CDR3 here is CASSQTTSGRAAGELFF. Written as DNA, the CDR3 is TGCGCCAGCAGCCAAACCACTAGCGGGAGGGCCGCCGGGGAGCTGTTTTTT.

The rearrangement links TRBV7-2 to TRBJ1-2; 8 nucleotides match TRBD1. CDR3 length: 14 residues. Unmatched junction bases numbered 4, after V lost 5 bases and J lost 2 bases. CDR1 is SGHTA, CDR2 FQGNSA, per germline. The CDR3, as DNA: TGTGCCAGCAGCCAGGACAGGGTCAACTATGGCTACACCTTC. As protein: CASSQDRVNYGYTF. Filled out from reference TRBV7-2 and TRBJ1-2, the complete variable domain reads GAGVSQSPSNKVTEKGKDVELRCDPISGHTALYWYRQSLGQGLEFLIYFQGNSAPDKSGLPSDRFSAERTGGSVSTLTIQRTQQEDSAVYLCASSQDRVNYGYTFGSGTRLTVV.

This chain connects TRBV6-5 to TRBJ2-3; TRBD1 matches 8 bases. V lost 5 bases and J lost 3; bases outside the gene matches: 1. This CDR3 has 13 amino acids. Per the germline V gene, CDR1 is MNHEY and CDR2 is SVGAGI. The CDR3 protein is CASSRQGTDTQYF. CDR3 nucleotides: TGTGCCAGCAGTCGACAGGGGACAGATACGCAGTATTTT.

The V gene is TRBV27, the J gene TRBJ1-6, with no clear D. The length of the CDR3 is 13 residues. V was shortened by 5 bases and J by 9 bases, with 11 bases between the two germline ends. The germline gives CDR1 MNHEY, CDR2 SMNVEV (reference sequence). CDR3 in DNA: TGTGCCAGCAGTGCCTGGGAGCGTTCACCCCTCCACTTT. Translating it yields CASSAWERSPLHF.

The V gene is TRBV7-2, the J gene TRBJ2-6, with 13 bases lining up with TRBD2. The CDR3 spans 19 residues. CDR1 is SGHTA and CDR2 is FQGNSA in the germline V gene. The V gene end was trimmed by 5 bases and the J gene end by 0 bases; junction bases not matched to a gene: 7. The DNA for the CDR3 is TGTGCCAGCAGCACGACCCGACTAGCGGGAGGCTCTGGGGCCAACGTCCTGACTTTC. It encodes CASSTTRLAGGSGANVLTF. Complete variable domain (other parts from reference TRBV7-2 and TRBJ2-6): GAGVSQSPSNKVTEKGKDVELRCDPISGHTALYWYRQSLGQGLEFLIYFQGNSAPDKSGLPSDRFSAERTGGSVSTLTIQRTQQEDSAVYLCASSTTRLAGGSGANVLTFGAGSRLTVL.